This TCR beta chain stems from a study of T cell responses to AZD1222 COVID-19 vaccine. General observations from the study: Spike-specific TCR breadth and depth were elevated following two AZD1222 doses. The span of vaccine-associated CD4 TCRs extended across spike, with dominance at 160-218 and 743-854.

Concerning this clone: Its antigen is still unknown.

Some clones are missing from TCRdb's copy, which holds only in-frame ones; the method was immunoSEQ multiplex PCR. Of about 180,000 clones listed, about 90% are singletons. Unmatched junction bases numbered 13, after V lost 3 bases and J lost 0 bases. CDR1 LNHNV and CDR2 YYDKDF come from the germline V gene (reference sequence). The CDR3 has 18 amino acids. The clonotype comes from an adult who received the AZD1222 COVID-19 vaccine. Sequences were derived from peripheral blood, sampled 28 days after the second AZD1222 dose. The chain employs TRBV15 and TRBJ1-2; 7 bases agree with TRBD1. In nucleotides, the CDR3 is TGTGCCACCAGCAGGACCGCCGACAGGGAAGGAGCTAACTATGGCTACACCTTC. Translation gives CATSRTADREGANYGYTF.